Sequencing of this TCR beta chain was carried out in a study of CD8+CD57+ T cells in acquired aplastic anemia listed by TCRdb under 2018. At the level of the whole study: DNA extracted from sorted CD4+ and CD8+ cells had a mean of about 3.3 ug, with a range of roughly 0.2 to 30 ug. For healthy donor samples, the average read count was about 10.8 million for CD4+ cells and 11.0 million for CD8+ cells. What the authors observed across the whole study: Between patients and healthy controls, no significant difference in CD8+ Simpson's diversity was found (P=0.060). Around 27 CD8+ CDR3 sequences were shared between patients and controls but appeared highly expressed in patients and within their immunodominant clones.

This clonotype was observed at least ten times. Its antigen is unknown. Per-base qualities were not stored, and no clone one base away is much larger. From cysteine to phenylalanine, the CDR3 is 14 amino acids long. The only DNA kept is the CDR3, 42 bases in frame from the first base. From V the trimming removes 6 bases and from J it removes 3 bases, while the gene matches leave 3 bases of the junction unaccounted for. Profiling of TCR beta VDJ combinations and CDR3 sequences used genomic DNA as the template. An Illumina HiSeq 2000 was the platform used for TCR repertoire sequencing. The authors' pipeline ran thus. TRBV/TRBJ rearrangement plots, CDR3 size and DJ length profiles, and Simpson's diversity index were used to assess repertoires. Whichever DNA sequence was most abundant in the deep sequencing data was defined as the immunodominant clone. CDR3 amino acid sequences were screened for sharing across subjects and compared with published repertoires and the VDJdb database. TCRdb ran its own pipeline on the public reads, namely fastp trimming at Q25 and MiXCR clone calling, and kept in-frame beta chains. Every CDR3 protein is listed once, alongside the most common genes and DNA of its rows. The V and J calls here are based on TCRdb, not the publication. The table for this sample lists a few hundred thousand distinct CDR3 sequences; around 72% of them were counted only once. The leading ten clones occupy 4% of the sample.

In the study, sorted CD4+ and CD8+ blood T cells from patients with severe aplastic anemia and from healthy subjects underwent deep sequencing of TCR repertoires. Ficoll-Paque density gradient centrifugation was used to isolate peripheral blood mononuclear cells. Before DNA extraction, CD4+ and CD8+ T cells were sorted with FACS or magnetic beads. The specimen was sorted CD4+, CD8+, or CD8+CD57+ T cells (not recorded which) from PBMCs. The clonotype originates from a human donor in good health, serving as a control. The rearrangement combines TRBV12-3 or TRBV12-4 with TRBJ2-5, and 11 junction bases match TRBD2. The CDR3 region has the sequence CASSQGLAEETQYF. The DNA sequence reads TGTGCCAGCAGCCAGGGACTAGCGGAAGAGACCCAGTACTTC.